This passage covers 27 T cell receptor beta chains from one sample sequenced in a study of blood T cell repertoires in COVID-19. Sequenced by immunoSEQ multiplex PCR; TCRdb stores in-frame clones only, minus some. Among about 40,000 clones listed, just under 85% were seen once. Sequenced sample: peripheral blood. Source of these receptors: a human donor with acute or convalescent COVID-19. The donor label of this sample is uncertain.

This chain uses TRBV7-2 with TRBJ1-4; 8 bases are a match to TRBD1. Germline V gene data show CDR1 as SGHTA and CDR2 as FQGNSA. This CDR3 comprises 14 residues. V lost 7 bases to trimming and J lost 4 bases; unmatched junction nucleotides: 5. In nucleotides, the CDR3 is TGTGCCAGCAAAGGACAGGGAGGTAATGAAAAACTGTTTTTT. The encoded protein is CASKGQGGNEKLFF.

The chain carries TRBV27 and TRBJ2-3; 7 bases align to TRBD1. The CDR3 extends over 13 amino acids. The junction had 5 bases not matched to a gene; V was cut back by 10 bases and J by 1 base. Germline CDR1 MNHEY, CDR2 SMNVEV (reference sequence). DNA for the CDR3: TGTGCCATTCAAACAGGGGGCACAGATACGCAGTATTTT. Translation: CAIQTGGTDTQYF.

CDR3 coding DNA: TGTGCCAGCATGAGAGGTACCCAAGAGACCCAGTACTTC. It translates to CASMRGTQETQYF. The chain recombines TRBV7-9 with TRBJ2-5; no clear D. Looked up from germline, CDR1 is SEHNR and CDR2 is FQNEAQ (reference sequence). V was pared by 7 bases and J by 1 base, with 10 bases between. This CDR3 has 13 residues.

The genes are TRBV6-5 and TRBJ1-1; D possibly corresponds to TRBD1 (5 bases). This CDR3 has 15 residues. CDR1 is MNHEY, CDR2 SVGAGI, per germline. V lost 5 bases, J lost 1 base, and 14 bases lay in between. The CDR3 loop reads CASSLSARGNTEAFF. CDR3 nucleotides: TGTGCCAGCAGTCTGTCCGCTAGGGGGAACACTGAAGCTTTCTTT.

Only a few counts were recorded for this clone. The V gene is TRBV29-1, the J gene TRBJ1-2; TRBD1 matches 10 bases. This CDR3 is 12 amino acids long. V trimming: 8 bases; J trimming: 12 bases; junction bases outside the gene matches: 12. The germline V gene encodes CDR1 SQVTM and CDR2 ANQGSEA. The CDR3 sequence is CSSRTGTGENTF. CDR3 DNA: TGCAGCTCCCGCACCGGGACAGGGGAGAACACCTTC.

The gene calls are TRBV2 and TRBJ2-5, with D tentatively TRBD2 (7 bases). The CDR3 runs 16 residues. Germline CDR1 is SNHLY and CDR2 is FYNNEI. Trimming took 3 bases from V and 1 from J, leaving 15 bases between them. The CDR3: CASSEYGGGRQETQYF. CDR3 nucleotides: TGTGCCAGCAGTGAGTACGGCGGGGGCCGCCAAGAGACCCAGTACTTC.

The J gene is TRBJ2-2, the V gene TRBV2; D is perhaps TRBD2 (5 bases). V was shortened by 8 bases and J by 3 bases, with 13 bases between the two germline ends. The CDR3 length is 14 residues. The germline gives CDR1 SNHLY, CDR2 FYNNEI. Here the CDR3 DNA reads TGTGCCAGCTTTAGAAGGCGGGACACCGGGGAGCTGTTTTTT. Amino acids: CASFRRRDTGELFF.

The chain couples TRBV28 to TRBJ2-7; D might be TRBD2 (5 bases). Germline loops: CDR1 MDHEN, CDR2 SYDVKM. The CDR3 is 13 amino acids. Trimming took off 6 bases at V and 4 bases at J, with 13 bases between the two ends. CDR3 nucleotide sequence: TGTGCCAGCAGCCCCCCGGGGAGATACGAGCAGTACTTC. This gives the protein CASSPPGRYEQYF.

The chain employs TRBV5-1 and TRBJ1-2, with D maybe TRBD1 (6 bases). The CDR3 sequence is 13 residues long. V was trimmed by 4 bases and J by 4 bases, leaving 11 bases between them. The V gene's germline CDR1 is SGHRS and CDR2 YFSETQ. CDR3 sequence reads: CASSGGQFYGYTF. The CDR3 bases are TGCGCCAGCAGCGGAGGACAGTTCTATGGCTACACCTTC.

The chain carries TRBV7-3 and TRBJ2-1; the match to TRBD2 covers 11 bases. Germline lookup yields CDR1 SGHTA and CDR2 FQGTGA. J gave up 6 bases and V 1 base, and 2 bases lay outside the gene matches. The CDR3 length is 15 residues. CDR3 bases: TGTGCCAGCAGCTTAATGCTAGCGGGGGGCAATGAGCAGTTCTTC. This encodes CASSLMLAGGNEQFF.

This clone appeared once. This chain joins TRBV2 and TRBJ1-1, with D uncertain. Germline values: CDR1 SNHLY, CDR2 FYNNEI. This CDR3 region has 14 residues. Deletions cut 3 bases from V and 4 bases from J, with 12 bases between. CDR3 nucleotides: TGTGCCAGCAGTGAGTCGGAGGGAGGCACTGAAGCTTTCTTT. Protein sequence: CASSESEGGTEAFF.

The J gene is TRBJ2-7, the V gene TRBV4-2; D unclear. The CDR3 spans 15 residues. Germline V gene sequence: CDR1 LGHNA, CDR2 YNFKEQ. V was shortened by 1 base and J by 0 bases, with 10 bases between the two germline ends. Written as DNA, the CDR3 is TGTGCCAGCAGCCAAGGAGTTCCGGGCTCCTACGAGCAGTACTTC. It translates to CASSQGVPGSYEQYF.

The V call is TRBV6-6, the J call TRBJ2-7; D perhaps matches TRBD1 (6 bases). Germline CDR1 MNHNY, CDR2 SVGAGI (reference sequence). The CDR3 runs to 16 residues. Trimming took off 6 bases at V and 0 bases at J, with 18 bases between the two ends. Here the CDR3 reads CASSPGGQQPSYEQYF. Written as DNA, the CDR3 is TGTGCCAGCAGCCCTGGGGGACAACAACCCTCCTACGAGCAGTACTTC.

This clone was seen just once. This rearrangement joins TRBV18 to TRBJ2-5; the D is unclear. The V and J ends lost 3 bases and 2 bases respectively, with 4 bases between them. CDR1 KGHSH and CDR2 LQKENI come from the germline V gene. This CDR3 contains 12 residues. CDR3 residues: CASSPTQETQYF. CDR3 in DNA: TGTGCCAGCTCACCCACTCAAGAGACCCAGTACTTC.

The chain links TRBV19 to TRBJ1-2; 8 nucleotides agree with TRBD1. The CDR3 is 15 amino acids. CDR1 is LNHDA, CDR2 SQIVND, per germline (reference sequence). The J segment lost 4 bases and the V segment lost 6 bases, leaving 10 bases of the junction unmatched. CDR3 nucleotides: TGTGCCAGTAGACCAGGACAGGGAGGTATCTATGGCTACACCTTC. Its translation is CASRPGQGGIYGYTF.

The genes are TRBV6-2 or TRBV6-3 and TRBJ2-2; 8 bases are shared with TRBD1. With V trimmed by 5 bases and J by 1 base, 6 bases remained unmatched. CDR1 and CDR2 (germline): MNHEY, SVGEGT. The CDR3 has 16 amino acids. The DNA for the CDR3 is TGTGCCAGCAGTGCCCATGGACAGGGGAACACCGGGGAGCTGTTTTTT. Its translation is CASSAHGQGNTGELFF.

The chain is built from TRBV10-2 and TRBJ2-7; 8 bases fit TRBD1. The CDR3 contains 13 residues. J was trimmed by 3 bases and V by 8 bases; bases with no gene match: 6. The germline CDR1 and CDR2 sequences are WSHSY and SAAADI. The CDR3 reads CASQGAINYEQYF. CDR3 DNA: TGCGCCAGCCAGGGGGCCATCAACTACGAGCAGTACTTC.

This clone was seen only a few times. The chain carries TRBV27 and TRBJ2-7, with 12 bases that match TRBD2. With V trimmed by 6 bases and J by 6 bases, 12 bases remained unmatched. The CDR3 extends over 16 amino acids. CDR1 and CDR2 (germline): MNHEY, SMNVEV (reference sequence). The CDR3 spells CASSQAPSGRAGEQYF. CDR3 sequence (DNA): TGTGCCAGCAGCCAAGCCCCTAGCGGGAGGGCCGGCGAGCAGTACTTC.

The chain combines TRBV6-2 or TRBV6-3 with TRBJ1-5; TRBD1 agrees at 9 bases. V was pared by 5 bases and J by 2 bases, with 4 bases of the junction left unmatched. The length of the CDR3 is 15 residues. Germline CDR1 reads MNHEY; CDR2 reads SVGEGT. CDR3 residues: CASSRRTGGNQPQHF. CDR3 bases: TGTGCCAGCAGTCGTCGGACAGGGGGCAATCAGCCCCAGCATTTT.

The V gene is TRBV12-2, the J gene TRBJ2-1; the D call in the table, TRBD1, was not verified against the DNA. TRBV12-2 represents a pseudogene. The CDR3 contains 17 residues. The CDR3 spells CASRFPRGTDTYNEQFF. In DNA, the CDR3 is TGTGCAAGTCGCTTCCCCCGGGGGACAGATACCTACAATGAGCAGTTCTTC.

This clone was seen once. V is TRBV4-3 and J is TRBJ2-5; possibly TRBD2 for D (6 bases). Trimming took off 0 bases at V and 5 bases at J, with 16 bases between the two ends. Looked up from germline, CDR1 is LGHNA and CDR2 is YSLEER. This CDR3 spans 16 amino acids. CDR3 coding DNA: TGCGCCAGCAGCCAAGAAGGAGGGCGCGGGCTTGAGACCCAGTACTTC. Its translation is CASSQEGGRGLETQYF.

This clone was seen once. The CDR3 here is CASSQEDRVYYGYTF. The CDR3 DNA sequence: TGTGCCAGCAGCCAAGAGGACAGGGTTTACTATGGCTACACCTTC. The chain combines TRBV14 with TRBJ1-2; TRBD1 agrees at 8 bases. V gave up 0 bases and J gave up 3 bases; unmatched junction bases: 3. CDR1 and CDR2 (germline): SGHDN, FVKESK. This CDR3 region has 15 residues.

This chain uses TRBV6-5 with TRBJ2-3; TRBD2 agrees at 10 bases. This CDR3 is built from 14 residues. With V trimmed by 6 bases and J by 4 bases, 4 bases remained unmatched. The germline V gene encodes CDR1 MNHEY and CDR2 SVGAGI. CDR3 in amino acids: CASSAGTSADTQYF. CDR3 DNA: TGTGCCAGCAGCGCCGGGACTAGCGCAGATACGCAGTATTTT.

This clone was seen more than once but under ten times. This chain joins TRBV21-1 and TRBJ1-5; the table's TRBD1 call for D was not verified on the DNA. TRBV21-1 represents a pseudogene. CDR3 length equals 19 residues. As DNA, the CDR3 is TGTGCCGACAGTCAGGGCCGGGACAGGAGAAACTATAGCAATCAGCCCCAGCATTTT. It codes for CADSQGRDRRNYSNQPQHF.

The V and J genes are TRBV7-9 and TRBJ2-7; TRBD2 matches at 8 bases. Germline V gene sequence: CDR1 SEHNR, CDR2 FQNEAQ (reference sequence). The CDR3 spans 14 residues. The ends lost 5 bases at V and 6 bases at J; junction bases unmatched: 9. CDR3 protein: CASSKGLVQPEQYF. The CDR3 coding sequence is TGTGCCAGCAGCAAGGGACTAGTTCAACCCGAGCAGTACTTC.

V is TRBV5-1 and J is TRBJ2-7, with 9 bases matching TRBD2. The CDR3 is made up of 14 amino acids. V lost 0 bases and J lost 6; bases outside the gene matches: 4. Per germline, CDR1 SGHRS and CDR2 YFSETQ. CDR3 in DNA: TGCGCCAGCAGCTTGGTAGCGGGAGCGGGCGAGCAGTACTTC. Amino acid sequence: CASSLVAGAGEQYF.

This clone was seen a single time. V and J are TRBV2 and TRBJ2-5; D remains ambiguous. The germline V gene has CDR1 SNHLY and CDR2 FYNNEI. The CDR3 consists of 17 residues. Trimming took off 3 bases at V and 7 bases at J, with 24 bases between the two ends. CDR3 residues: CASSEAEDPVVTGTQYF. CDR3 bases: TGTGCCAGCAGTGAGGCAGAAGATCCCGTAGTTACGGGGACCCAGTACTTC.